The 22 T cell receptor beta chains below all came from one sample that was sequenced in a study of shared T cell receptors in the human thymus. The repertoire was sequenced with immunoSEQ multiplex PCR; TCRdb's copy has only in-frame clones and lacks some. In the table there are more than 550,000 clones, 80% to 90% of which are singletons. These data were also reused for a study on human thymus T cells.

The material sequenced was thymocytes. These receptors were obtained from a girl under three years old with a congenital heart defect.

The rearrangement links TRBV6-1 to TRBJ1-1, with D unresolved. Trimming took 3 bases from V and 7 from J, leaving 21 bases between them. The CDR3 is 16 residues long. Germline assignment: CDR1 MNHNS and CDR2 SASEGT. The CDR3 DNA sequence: TGTGCCAGCAGTGAGGGAAGGAGGGTTAGTGCGGATGAAGCTTTCTTT. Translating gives CASSEGRRVSADEAFF.

The CDR3 sequence is CASSIDPGGGWETQYF. The CDR3 nucleotides read TGTGCCAGTAGTATAGATCCTGGCGGGGGATGGGAGACCCAGTACTTC. The V call is TRBV19, the J call TRBJ2-5, with TRBD2 identical over 7 bases. There are 16 residues in the CDR3. Germline V gives CDR1 LNHDA, CDR2 SQIVND (reference sequence). J gave up 5 bases and V 0 bases, and 9 bases lay outside the gene matches.

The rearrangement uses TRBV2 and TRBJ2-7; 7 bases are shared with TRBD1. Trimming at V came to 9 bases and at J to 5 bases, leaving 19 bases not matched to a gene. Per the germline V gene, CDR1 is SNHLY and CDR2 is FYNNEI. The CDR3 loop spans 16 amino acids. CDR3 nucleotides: TGTGCCAGGGCCCACCCCGGGCAGGGGGTCATACACGAGCAGTACTTC. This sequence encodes CARAHPGQGVIHEQYF.

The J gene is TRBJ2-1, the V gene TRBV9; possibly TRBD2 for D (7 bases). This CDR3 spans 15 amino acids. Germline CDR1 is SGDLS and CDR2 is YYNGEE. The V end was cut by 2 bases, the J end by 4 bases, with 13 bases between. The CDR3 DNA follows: TGTGCCAGCAGCGTGTGGGGGGGCTTATACAATGAGCAGTTCTTC. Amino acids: CASSVWGGLYNEQFF.

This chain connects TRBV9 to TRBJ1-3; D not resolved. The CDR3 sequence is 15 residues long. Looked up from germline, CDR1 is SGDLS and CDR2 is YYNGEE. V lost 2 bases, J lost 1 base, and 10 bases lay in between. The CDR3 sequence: CASSVFRESGNTIYF. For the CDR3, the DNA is TGTGCCAGCAGCGTGTTTAGAGAGTCTGGAAACACCATATATTTT.

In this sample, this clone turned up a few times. This chain's CDR3 is CASMPYTSGTHYGYTF. CDR3 DNA: TGTGCCAGCATGCCCTACACCTCGGGGACACACTATGGCTACACCTTC. The V and J genes are TRBV27 and TRBJ1-2, with D maybe TRBD1 (6 bases). The V and J ends lost 7 bases and 3 bases respectively, with 21 bases between them. CDR1 is MNHEY, CDR2 SMNVEV, per germline (reference sequence). CDR3 length equals 16 residues.

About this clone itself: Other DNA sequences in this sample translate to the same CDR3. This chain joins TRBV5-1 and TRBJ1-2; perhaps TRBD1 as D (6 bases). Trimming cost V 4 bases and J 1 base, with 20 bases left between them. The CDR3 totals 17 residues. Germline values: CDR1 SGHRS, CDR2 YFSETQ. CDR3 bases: TGCGCCAGCAGCGGTGGACAGAGCCGTTCCTTTAACTATGGCTACACCTTC. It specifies CASSGGQSRSFNYGYTF.

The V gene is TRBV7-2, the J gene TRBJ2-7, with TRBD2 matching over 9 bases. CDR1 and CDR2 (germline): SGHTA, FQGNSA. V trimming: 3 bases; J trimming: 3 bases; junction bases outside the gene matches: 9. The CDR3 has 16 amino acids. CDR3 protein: CASSLAGGLQFYEQYF. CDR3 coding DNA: TGTGCCAGCAGCTTGGCGGGGGGGCTTCAATTCTACGAGCAGTACTTC.

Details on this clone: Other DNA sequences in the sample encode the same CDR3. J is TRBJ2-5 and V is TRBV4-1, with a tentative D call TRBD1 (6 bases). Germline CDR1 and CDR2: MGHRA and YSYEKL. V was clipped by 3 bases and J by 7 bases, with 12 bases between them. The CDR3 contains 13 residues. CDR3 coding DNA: TGCGCCAGCAGCCAGGCCACAGGGTTGACCCAGTACTTC. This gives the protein CASSQATGLTQYF.

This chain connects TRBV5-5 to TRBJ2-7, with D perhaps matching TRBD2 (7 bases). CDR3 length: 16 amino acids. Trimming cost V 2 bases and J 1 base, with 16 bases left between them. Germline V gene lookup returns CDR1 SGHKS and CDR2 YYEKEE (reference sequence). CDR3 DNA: TGTGCCAGCAGCTTCCACCTGCGGGGGCCGTCCTACGAGCAGTACTTC. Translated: CASSFHLRGPSYEQYF.

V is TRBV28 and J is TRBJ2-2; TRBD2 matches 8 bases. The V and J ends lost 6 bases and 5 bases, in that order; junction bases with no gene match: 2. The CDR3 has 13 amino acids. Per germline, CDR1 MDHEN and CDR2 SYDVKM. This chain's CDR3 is CASSGGGTGELFF. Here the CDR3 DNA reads TGTGCCAGCAGCGGGGGGGGGACCGGGGAGCTGTTTTTT.

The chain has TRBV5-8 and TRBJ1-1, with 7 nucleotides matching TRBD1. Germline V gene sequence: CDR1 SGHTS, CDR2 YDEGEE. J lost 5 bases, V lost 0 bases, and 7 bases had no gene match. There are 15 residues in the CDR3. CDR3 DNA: TGTGCCAGCAGCTTGGGAAGGGGGCTAGGGACTGAAGCTTTCTTT. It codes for CASSLGRGLGTEAFF.

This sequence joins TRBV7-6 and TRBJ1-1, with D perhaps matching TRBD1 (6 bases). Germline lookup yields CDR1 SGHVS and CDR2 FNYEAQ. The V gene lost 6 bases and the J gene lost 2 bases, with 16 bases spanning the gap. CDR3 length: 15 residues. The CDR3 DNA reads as TGTGCCAGCAGGAGGGCCGGACAGTTAAACACTGAAGCTTTCTTT. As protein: CASRRAGQLNTEAFF. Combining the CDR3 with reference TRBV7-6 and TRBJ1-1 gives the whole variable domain GAGVSQSPRYKVTKRGQDVALRCDPISGHVSLYWYRQALGQGPEFLTYFNYEAQQDKSGLPNDRFSAERPEGSISTLTIQRTEQRDSAMYRCASRRAGQLNTEAFFGQGTRLTVV.

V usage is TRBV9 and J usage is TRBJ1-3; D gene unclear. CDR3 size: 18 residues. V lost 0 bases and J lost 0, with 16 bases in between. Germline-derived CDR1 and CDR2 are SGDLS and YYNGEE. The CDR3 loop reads CASSVEGWRPNSGNTIYF. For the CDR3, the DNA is TGTGCCAGCAGCGTAGAGGGATGGAGGCCAAACTCTGGAAACACCATATATTTT.

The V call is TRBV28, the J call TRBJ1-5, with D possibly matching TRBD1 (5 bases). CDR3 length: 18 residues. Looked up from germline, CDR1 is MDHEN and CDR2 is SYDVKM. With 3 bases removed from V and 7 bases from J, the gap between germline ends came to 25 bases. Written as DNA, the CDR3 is TGTGCCAGCAGTTTGGAGGGCCAGGGATCCCGGTCTGTCCAGCCCCAGCATTTT. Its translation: CASSLEGQGSRSVQPQHF.

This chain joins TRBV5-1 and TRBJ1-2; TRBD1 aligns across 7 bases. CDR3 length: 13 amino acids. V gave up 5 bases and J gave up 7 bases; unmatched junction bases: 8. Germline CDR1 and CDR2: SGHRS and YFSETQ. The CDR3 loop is CASSNQGEGGYTF. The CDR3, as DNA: TGCGCCAGCAGTAATCAGGGGGAAGGTGGCTACACCTTC.

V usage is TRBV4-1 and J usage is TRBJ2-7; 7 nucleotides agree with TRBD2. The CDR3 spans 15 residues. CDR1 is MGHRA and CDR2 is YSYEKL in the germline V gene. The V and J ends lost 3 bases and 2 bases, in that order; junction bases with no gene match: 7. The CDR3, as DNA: TGCGCCAGCAGCCAGGAGCGGGGTCCCACCTACGAGCAGTACTTC. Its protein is CASSQERGPTYEQYF.

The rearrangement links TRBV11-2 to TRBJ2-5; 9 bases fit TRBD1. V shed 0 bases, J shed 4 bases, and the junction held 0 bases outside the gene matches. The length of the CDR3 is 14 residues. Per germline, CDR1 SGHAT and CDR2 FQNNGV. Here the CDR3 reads CASSLETGGETQYF. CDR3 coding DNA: TGTGCCAGCAGCTTAGAGACAGGGGGAGAGACCCAGTACTTC.

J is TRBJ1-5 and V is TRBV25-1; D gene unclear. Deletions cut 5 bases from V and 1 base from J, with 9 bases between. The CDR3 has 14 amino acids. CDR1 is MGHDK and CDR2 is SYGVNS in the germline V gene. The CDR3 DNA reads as TGTGCCAGCAGTACCTTTGAGAGCAATCAGCCCCAGCATTTT. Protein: CASSTFESNQPQHF.

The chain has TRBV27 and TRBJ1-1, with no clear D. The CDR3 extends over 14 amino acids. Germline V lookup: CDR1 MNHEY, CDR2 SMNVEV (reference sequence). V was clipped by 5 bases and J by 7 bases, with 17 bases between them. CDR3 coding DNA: TGTGCCAGCAGTCCCCGTATAAGACAAGATGAAGCTTTCTTT. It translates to CASSPRIRQDEAFF.

The CDR3 reads CASSPHYRGEKLFF. In DNA, the CDR3 is TGTGCCAGCAGTCCGCATTACAGGGGCGAAAAACTGTTTTTT. The chain combines TRBV6-5 with TRBJ1-4, with TRBD1 matching 7 bases. This CDR3 comprises 14 residues. The germline V gene has CDR1 MNHEY and CDR2 SVGAGI. Trimming cost V 5 bases and J 8 bases; bases outside gene matches: 8.

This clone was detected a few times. The CDR3 DNA reads TGTGCCAGCAGCTTGACGTACCTCTCCGGTATCGTGACCGGGGAGCTGTTTTTT. Protein: CASSLTYLSGIVTGELFF. The chain is built from TRBV5-6 and TRBJ2-2; no firm D call. This CDR3 contains 18 residues. V was trimmed by 1 base and J by 5 bases, leaving 21 bases between them. The germline V gene encodes CDR1 SGHDT and CDR2 YYEEEE.